Listed below are T cell receptor beta chains from one sample, sequenced in a study of T cell repertoires in cytomegalovirus infection. TCRdb ran MiXCR on the reads and lists one entry per CDR3 protein. The sample includes about 310,000 distinct CDR3 sequences, 20% to 25% of them seen just once. No antigen has been assigned to these receptors. Sequencing was performed on cultured PBMCs, taken from culture after CMV antigen stimulation. The source is a human donor in good health (CMV status not recorded). Some clones in this sample may be carry-over from other donors' samples. The CDR3 runs from the conserved cysteine through the conserved F or W. The D gene is left open where the match is weak. Expanded clones get a size class; other rows say once, few or many, or leave the size out.

clone size	D gene	V gene	J gene	CDR3 DNA	CDR3 protein
few	.	TRBV5-4	TRBJ1-1	TGTGCCAGCAGCCGCGGACAGCAGAACACTGAAGCTTTCTTT	CASSRGQQNTEAFF
.	.	TRBV19	TRBJ1-3	TGTGCCAGTAGTAGGGCGGGAGCTGGAAACACCATATATTTT	CASSRAGAGNTIYF
.	.	TRBV7-3	TRBJ2-1	TGTGCCAGCAGCTCACGACTTGGGGCAGGATTTTACAATGAGCAGTTCTTC	CASSSRLGAGFYNEQFF
.	.	TRBV28	TRBJ1-1	TGTGCCAGCAGTTTATATGGGGCGAGCACTGAAGCTTTCTTT	CASSLYGASTEAFF
few	.	TRBV6-5	TRBJ2-7	TGTGCCAGCAGCAGACTGCTAAACCACCACGAGCAGTACTTC	CASSRLLNHHEQYF
few	TRBD1	TRBV12-3/TRBV12-4	TRBJ2-1	TGTGCCAGCAGGGGGACAGGGGGCAATGAGCAGTTCTTC	CASRGTGGNEQFF
.	TRBD1	TRBV12-3/TRBV12-4	TRBJ1-2	TGTGCCAGCATCGACAGGGGTGGAGGCTACACCTTC	CASIDRGGGYTF
few	.	TRBV7-2	TRBJ1-1	TGTGCCAGCAGCTTAGTGCCGAAAACTGAAGCTTTCTTT	CASSLVPKTEAFF
.	TRBD2	TRBV11-3	TRBJ2-2	TGTGCCAGCAGGAAACTAGCGGGAGACACCGGGGAGCTGTTTTTT	CASRKLAGDTGELFF
.	.	TRBV19	TRBJ1-1	TGTGCCAGTAGCTCAGGGAAGGGCATGAACACTGAAGCTTTCTTT	CASSSGKGMNTEAFF
.	TRBD2	TRBV7-9	TRBJ2-7	TGTGCCAGCAGCACGGAGCATTCCGGGAGGGCCTACGAGCAGTACTTC	CASSTEHSGRAYEQYF
.	.	TRBV7-8	TRBJ2-7	TGTGCCAGCAGCTTAGTCGGGAGCATAAGCCGAAGCTCCTACGAGCAGTACTTC	CASSLVGSISRSSYEQYF
.	TRBD2	TRBV6-2/TRBV6-3	TRBJ2-4	TGTGCCAGCAGTTTTAGCGGGATAGACATTCAGTACTTC	CASSFSGIDIQYF
many	.	TRBV7-2	TRBJ2-1	TGTGCCAGCAGAAAGGGCGGACCGGCAGGGGGGAATGAGCAGTTCTTC	CASRKGGPAGGNEQFF
few	.	TRBV11-2	TRBJ2-4	TGTGCCAGCAGCCCACATACAACCGACAGTGGGTTTCAAGCCAAAAACATTCAGTACTTC	CASSPHTTDSGFQAKNIQYF
.	.	TRBV12-3/TRBV12-4	TRBJ2-7	TGTGCCAGCAGTTCTTGGCCATACGAGCAGTACTTC	CASSSWPYEQYF
.	.	TRBV4-3	TRBJ1-1	TGCGCCAGCAGCCAAGTGGCCAGCGTGAACACTGAAGCTTTCTTT	CASSQVASVNTEAFF
many	.	TRBV6-1	TRBJ2-7	TGTGCCAGCAGTATCCGGGACTTCTCCTACGAGCAGTACTTC	CASSIRDFSYEQYF
.	.	TRBV15	TRBJ2-7	TGTGCCACCAGCAGGGACTTCTACGAGCAGTACTTC	CATSRDFYEQYF
few	TRBD1	TRBV27	TRBJ1-1	TGTGCCAGCAGTCGGGCCAGGGGGGTATCATACACTGAAGCTTTCTTT	CASSRARGVSYTEAFF
many	.	TRBV7-2	TRBJ2-2	TGTGCCAGCAGCTCCCCAAAGGTTGACGGGGAGCTGTTTTTT	CASSSPKVDGELFF
.	.	TRBV9	TRBJ2-3	TGTGCCAGCAGCGTAGACCTAGACTCGACGGATACGCAGTATTTT	CASSVDLDSTDTQYF
.	TRBD2	TRBV7-2	TRBJ2-7	TGTGCCAGCAGCTTAACCGTACTAGCGGGAGGACGGGAGCAGTACTTC	CASSLTVLAGGREQYF
.	.	TRBV10-3	TRBJ2-2	TGTGCCATCAGTGAGCCTGACTATTCTAACACCGGGGAGCTGTTTTTT	CAISEPDYSNTGELFF
once	TRBD2	TRBV4-1	TRBJ2-5	TGCGCCAGCAGCCAAGTGTCTAGCGGGAGGGAAGAGACCCAGTACTTC	CASSQVSSGREETQYF
few	TRBD2	TRBV5-6	TRBJ2-5	TGTGCCAGCAGCGAGCCCTTAGCGGGGGGGTTAAGAGAGACCCAGTACTTC	CASSEPLAGGLRETQYF
.	.	TRBV6-2/TRBV6-3	TRBJ2-2	TGTGCCAGCAGTTACTTGGGTGGCGGGGCCGGGGAGCTGTTTTTT	CASSYLGGGAGELFF
.	TRBD2	TRBV7-2	TRBJ2-1	TGTGCCAGCAGCCCACGTCGGGTGATAGCGGGACGTTATGAGCAGTTCTTC	CASSPRRVIAGRYEQFF
.	.	TRBV30	TRBJ1-5	TGTGCCTGGAGTGTACACGGTCAGCCCCAGCATTTT	CAWSVHGQPQHF
many	.	TRBV28	TRBJ2-7	TGTGCCAGCAGTACTTCTTGGGGCCGTAAGGAGTACTTC	CASSTSWGRKEYF
.	.	TRBV7-9	TRBJ2-2	TGTGCCAGCAGCCCCCTAGGAAGCGGGGAGCTGTTTTTT	CASSPLGSGELFF
few	.	TRBV30	TRBJ2-1	TGTGCCTGGAGTGTAAAGGCCCGATCCCATGAGCAGTTCTTC	CAWSVKARSHEQFF
many	.	TRBV7-2	TRBJ2-7	TGTGCCAGCAGCCCGGGACTCCACTACGAGCAGTACTTC	CASSPGLHYEQYF
.	.	TRBV20-1	TRBJ2-3	TGCAGTGCTAGAGATCACCAGGGGTCAGATACGCAGTATTTT	CSARDHQGSDTQYF
.	TRBD2	TRBV7-2	TRBJ2-5	TGTGCCAGCAGCTTAGGTAGCGGGAGCTTTCAAGAGACCCAGTACTTC	CASSLGSGSFQETQYF
.	.	TRBV19	TRBJ2-1	TGTGCCAGTAGCCAACAGGGCTATGAGCAGTTCTTC	CASSQQGYEQFF